This T cell receptor beta chain was identified in a study of blood T cell repertoires in COVID-19. The wider study: PBMCs, B-cell-depleted T cells, or T cells were the source of the cDNA or gDNA that made up the material.

Sequencing was performed with immunoSEQ multiplex PCR; in TCRdb, only in-frame clones are kept and a portion is missing. The table lists about 250,000 clones, around 88% of them singletons, with over 1.1% in the top ten. Sequencing used peripheral blood. The TCR sequence derives from an elderly man with acute or convalescent COVID-19.

CDR3 sequence reads: CASSQTTASGANVLTF. DNA of the CDR3: TGCGCCAGCAGCCAAACGACAGCATCTGGGGCCAACGTCCTGACTTTC. The chain joins TRBV5-1 to TRBJ2-6, with D possibly TRBD1 on 5 matching bases. Germline CDR1 reads SGHRS; CDR2 reads YFSETQ. V gave up 4 bases and J gave up 1 base, with 12 bases separating them. The CDR3 is 16 amino acids.